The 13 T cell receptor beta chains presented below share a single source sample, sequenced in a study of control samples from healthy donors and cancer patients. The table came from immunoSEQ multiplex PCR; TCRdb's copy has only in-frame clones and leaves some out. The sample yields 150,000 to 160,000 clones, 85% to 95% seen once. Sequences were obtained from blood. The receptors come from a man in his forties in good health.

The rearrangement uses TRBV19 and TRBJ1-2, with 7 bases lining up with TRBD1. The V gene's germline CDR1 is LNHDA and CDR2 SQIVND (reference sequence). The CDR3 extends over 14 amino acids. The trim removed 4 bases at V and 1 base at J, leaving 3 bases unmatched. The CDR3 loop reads CASSKQGRNYGYTF. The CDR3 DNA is TGTGCCAGTAGTAAACAGGGGCGTAACTATGGCTACACCTTC.

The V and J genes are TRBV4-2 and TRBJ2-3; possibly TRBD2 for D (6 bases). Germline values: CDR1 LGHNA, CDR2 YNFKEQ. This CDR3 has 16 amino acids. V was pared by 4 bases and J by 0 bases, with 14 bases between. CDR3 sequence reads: CASSLHPGGSTDTQYF. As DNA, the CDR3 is TGTGCCAGCAGCCTGCACCCCGGGGGAAGCACAGATACGCAGTATTTT.

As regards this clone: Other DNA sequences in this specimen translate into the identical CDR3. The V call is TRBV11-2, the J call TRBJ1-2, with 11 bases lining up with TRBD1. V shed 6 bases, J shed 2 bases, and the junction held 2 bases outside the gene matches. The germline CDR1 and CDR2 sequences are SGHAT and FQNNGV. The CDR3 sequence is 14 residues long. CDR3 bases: TGTGCCAGCAGGGGGACAGGGGGAAACTATGGCTACACCTTC. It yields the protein CASRGTGGNYGYTF.

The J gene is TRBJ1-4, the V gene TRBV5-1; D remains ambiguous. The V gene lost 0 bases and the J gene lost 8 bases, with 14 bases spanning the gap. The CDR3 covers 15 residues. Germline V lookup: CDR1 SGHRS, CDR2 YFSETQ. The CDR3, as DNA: TGCGCCAGCAGCTTGGCAGGTTCGGGAGGAGAAAAACTGTTTTTT. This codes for CASSLAGSGGEKLFF.

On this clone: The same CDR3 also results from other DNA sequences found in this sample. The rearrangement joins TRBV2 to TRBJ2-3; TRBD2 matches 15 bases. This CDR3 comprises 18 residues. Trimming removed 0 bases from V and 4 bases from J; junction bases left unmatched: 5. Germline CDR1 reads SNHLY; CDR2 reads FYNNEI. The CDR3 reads CASSEAGLAGGLADTQYF. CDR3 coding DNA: TGTGCCAGCAGTGAAGCCGGACTAGCGGGGGGGTTAGCAGATACGCAGTATTTT.

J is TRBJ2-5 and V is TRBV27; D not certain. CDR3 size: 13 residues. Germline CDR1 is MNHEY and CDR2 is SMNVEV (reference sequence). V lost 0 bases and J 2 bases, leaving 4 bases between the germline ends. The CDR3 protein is CASSLSGQETQYF. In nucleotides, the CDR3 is TGTGCCAGCAGTTTATCTGGACAAGAGACCCAGTACTTC.

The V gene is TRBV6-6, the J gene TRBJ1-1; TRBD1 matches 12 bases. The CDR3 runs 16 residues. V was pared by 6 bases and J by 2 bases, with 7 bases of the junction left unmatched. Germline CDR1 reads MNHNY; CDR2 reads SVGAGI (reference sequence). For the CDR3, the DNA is TGTGCCAGCAGGACCGGGACAGGGGGCGTTAACACTGAAGCTTTCTTT. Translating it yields CASRTGTGGVNTEAFF.

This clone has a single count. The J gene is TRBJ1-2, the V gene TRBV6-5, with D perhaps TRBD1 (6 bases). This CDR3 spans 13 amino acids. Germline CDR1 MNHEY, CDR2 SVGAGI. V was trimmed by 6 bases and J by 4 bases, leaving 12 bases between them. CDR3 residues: CASSQDRTYGYTF. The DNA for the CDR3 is TGTGCCAGCAGCCAGGACAGAACCTATGGCTACACCTTC.

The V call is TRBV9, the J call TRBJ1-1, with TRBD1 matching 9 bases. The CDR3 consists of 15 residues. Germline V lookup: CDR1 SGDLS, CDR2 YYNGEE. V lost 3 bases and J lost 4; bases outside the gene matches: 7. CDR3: CASSAFGQGPTEAFF. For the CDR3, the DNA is TGTGCCAGCAGCGCTTTCGGACAGGGGCCCACTGAAGCTTTCTTT.

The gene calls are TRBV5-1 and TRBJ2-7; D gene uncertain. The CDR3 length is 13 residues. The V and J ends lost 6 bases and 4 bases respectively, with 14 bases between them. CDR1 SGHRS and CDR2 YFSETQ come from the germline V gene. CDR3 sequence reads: CASTDGVDYEQYF. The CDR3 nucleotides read TGCGCCAGCACTGACGGTGTGGATTACGAGCAGTACTTC.

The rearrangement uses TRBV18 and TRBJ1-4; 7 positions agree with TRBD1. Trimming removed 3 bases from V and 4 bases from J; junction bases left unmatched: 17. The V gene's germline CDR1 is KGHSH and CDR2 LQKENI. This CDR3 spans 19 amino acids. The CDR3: CASSPRFKGGAPLNEKLFF. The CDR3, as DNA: TGTGCCAGCTCACCCCGCTTTAAAGGGGGCGCCCCCCTTAATGAAAAACTGTTTTTT.

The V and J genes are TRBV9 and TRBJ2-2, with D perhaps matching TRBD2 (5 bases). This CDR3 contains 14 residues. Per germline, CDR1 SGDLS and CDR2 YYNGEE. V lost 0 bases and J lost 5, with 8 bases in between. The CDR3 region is CASSVEGATGELFF. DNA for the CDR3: TGTGCCAGCAGCGTAGAGGGAGCTACCGGGGAGCTGTTTTTT.

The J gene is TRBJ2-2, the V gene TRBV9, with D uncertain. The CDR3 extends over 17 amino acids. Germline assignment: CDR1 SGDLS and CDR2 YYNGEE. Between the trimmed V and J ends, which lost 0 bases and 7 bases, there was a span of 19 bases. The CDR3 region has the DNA TGTGCCAGCAGCGTAGCTAATGATGGTGGCAGGCACGGGGAGCTGTTTTTT. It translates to CASSVANDGGRHGELFF.